This T cell receptor beta chain was identified in a study of blood T cells in healthy people across ages. For the study at large: About one barcoded beta molecule per two T cells was the capture yield of template switching.

The germline gives CDR1 MNHEY, CDR2 SMNVEV (reference sequence). Trimming cost V 10 bases and J 5 bases; bases outside gene matches: 16. The CDR3 contains 15 residues. Study-wide findings and caveats: Donor CMV status, an unknown factor, possibly confounded changes in expanded clonotypes.

The use of a sample-barcoded 5' primer and a J-beta primer mix characterized a second PCR of roughly 6 to 12 cycles. Every sample gave at least 2.5 million paired-end reads containing CDR3. Via MiXCR, TCRdb re-called the 5' RACE reads, giving one row per CDR3 protein. The sample has 1.5 million to 2 million distinct CDR3 sequences, 39% seen once. The sample holds a few counts of this clonotype. Its antigen is as yet unknown. Sequenced: blood. The rearrangement links TRBV27 to TRBJ1-2, with 7 bases lining up with TRBD1. The sequence was collected from a human donor in good health. CDR3: CATRGLGQPRYGYTF. The CDR3 DNA sequence: TGTGCCACCCGAGGACTGGGACAGCCGAGGTATGGCTACACCTTC.